The rows below give T cell receptor beta chains drawn from one sample of a study of T cells after yellow fever vaccination. TCRdb processed the 5' RACE reads anew with MiXCR; each CDR3 protein has one entry. Of 300,000 to 400,000 distinct CDR3 sequences in the sample, around 13% are singletons; the top ten hold roughly 3.1%. The sample was CD4+ T cells sorted from PBMCs, taken 15 days after the yellow fever booster vaccination. Source of these receptors: a man between 18 and 35 years old who received the YFV17D yellow fever vaccine. Both conserved end residues are trimmed from each CDR3. The D gene is left open where the match is weak.

j_call | v_call | d_call | cdr3_aa
TRBJ1-2 | TRBV12-3/TRBV12-4 | - | ASNRGYGYT
TRBJ1-2 | TRBV6-1 | - | ASREGDWNYGYT
TRBJ2-3 | TRBV7-9 | - | ASSSTTTGADTQY
TRBJ2-2 | TRBV12-3/TRBV12-4 | TRBD1 | ASSIGQGFTGELF
TRBJ2-5 | TRBV27 | TRBD2 | ASSGRGLAVFDKETQY
TRBJ2-4 | TRBV7-2 | TRBD2 | ASSPGGTSDPIQY
TRBJ2-5 | TRBV4-1 | - | ASSQEAAQETRY
TRBJ2-3 | TRBV4-3 | TRBD2 | ASSLLSGATDTQY
TRBJ1-5 | TRBV27 | TRBD1 | ASSGGTGANQPQH
TRBJ1-1 | TRBV11-1 | - | ASSLGAIMNTEAF
TRBJ1-1 | TRBV7-2 | - | ASSPPLSTKNTEAF
TRBJ2-5 | TRBV7-2 | TRBD1 | ASRPGRPGGTQY
TRBJ1-5 | TRBV10-2 | TRBD1 | ASSDVQGGGEPQH
TRBJ1-6 | TRBV3-1 | - | ASSQSPADSPLH
TRBJ2-3 | TRBV7-7 | TRBD1 | ASSSGQATDTQY
TRBJ2-1 | TRBV4-2 | TRBD1 | ASSQDQGQGRYNEQF
TRBJ2-2 | TRBV29-1 | - | SVASRLQGGFTGELF
TRBJ1-1 | TRBV10-3 | TRBD1 | AIKGQGGNTEAF
TRBJ1-4 | TRBV29-1 | - | SVLQGMGNEKLF
TRBJ1-2 | TRBV9 | - | ASSVGDQAYGYT
TRBJ1-1 | TRBV20-1 | - | SADSGNTEAF
TRBJ1-6 | TRBV10-3 | - | AINRDINSPLH
TRBJ2-3 | TRBV29-1 | - | SVVARLRIVNTQY
TRBJ1-1 | TRBV27 | - | ASSMSGGPAF